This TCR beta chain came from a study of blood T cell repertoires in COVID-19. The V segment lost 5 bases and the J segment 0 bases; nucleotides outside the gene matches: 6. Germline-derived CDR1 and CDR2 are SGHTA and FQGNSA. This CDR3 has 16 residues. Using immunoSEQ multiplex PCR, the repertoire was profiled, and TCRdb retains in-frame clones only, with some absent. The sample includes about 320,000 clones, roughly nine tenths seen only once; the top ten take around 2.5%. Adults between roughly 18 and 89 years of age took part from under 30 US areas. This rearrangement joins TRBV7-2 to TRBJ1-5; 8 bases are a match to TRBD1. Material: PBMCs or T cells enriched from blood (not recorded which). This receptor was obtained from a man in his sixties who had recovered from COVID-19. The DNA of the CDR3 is TGTGCCAGCAGCCCTTGGACAGGGCCTAGCAATCAGCCCCAGCATTTT. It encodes CASSPWTGPSNQPQHF.